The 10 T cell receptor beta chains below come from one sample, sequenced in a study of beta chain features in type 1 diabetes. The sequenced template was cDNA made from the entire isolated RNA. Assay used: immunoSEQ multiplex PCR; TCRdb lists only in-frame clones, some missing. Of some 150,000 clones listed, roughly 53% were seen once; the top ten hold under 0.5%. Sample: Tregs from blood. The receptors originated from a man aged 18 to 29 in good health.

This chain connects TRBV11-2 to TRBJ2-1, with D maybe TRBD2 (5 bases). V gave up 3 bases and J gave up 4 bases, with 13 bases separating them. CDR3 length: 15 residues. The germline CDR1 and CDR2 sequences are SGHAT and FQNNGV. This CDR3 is CASSFLVSEYNEQFF. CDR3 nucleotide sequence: TGTGCCAGCAGCTTTCTCGTTAGCGAGTACAATGAGCAGTTCTTC.

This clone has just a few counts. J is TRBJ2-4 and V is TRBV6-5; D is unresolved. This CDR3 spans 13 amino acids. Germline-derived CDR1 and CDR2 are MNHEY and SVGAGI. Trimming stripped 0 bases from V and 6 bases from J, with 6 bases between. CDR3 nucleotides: TGTGCCAGCAGTTACTCGGGCAGAAACATTCAGTACTTC. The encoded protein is CASSYSGRNIQYF.

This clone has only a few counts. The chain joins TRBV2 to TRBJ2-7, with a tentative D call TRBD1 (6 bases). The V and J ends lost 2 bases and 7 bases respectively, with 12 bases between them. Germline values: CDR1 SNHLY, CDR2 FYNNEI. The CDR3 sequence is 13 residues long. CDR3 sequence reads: CASSEQGRVEQYF. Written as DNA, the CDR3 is TGTGCCAGCAGTGAACAGGGGCGGGTTGAGCAGTACTTC.

The CDR3 DNA reads TGTGCCAGCAGTTCCCTATCCGGGACAGGGGAGGGCTACACCTTC. Protein sequence: CASSSLSGTGEGYTF. This chain links TRBV25-1 with TRBJ1-2, with 10 bases lining up with TRBD1. V was clipped by 5 bases and J by 8 bases; unmatched bases: 11. CDR3 length equals 15 residues. The germline V gene has CDR1 MGHDK and CDR2 SYGVNS.

The CDR3 protein is CASRTAIVNTEAFF. The CDR3 DNA reads TGTGCCAGCCGGACAGCTATAGTGAACACTGAAGCTTTCTTT. The chain combines TRBV6-5 with TRBJ1-1; D might be TRBD1 (6 bases). Per the germline V gene, CDR1 is MNHEY and CDR2 is SVGAGI. This CDR3 region has 14 residues. V was cut by 8 bases and J by 0 bases, with 13 bases left in between.

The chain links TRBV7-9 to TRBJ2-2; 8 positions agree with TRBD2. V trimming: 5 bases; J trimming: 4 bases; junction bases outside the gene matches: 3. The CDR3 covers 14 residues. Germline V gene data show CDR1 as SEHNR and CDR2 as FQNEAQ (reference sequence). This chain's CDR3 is CASSHGTSTGELFF. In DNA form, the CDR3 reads TGTGCCAGCAGCCACGGGACTAGCACCGGGGAGCTGTTTTTT.

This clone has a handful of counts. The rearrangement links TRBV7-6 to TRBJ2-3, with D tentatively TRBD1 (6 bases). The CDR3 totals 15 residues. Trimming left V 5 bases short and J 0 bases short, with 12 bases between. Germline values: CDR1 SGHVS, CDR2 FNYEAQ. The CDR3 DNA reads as TGTGCCAGCAGCGTTGACAGGCTAAGCACAGATACGCAGTATTTT. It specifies CASSVDRLSTDTQYF.

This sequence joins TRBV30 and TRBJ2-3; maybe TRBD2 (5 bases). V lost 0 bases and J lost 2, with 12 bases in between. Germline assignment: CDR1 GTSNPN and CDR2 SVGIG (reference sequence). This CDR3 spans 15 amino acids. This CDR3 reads CAWSVLGGYTDTQYF. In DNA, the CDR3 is TGTGCCTGGAGTGTATTGGGCGGGTACACAGATACGCAGTATTTT.

The CDR3 DNA follows: TGTGCCTGGAGTCCAACGCGAGGGTACACTGAAGCTTTCTTT. Translated: CAWSPTRGYTEAFF. The chain has TRBV30 and TRBJ1-1, with unresolved D. Germline values: CDR1 GTSNPN, CDR2 SVGIG (reference sequence). CDR3 size: 14 residues. Between the trimmed V and J ends, which lost 2 bases and 3 bases, there was a span of 13 bases. Full variable domain (remainder filled in from reference TRBV30 and TRBJ1-1): SQTIHQWPATLVQPVGSPLSLECTVEGTSNPNLYWYRQAAGRGLQLLFYSVGIGQISSEVPQNLSASRPQDRQFILSSKKLLLSDSGFYLCAWSPTRGYTEAFFGQGTRLTVV.

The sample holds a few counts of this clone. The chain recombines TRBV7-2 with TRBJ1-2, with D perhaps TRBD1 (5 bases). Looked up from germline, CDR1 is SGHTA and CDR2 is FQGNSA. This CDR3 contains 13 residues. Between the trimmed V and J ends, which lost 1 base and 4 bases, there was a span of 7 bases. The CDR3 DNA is TGTGCCAGCAGCTTAGGCGGGGCCTATGGCTACACCTTC. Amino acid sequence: CASSLGGAYGYTF.